Listed below are T cell receptor beta chains from one sample, sequenced in a study of Tregs in tolerant kidney transplant recipients. Some clones are missing from TCRdb's copy, which holds only in-frame ones; the method was immunoSEQ multiplex PCR. The data hold roughly 64,000 clones, with around 98% observed a single time. Sequencing used Tregs from blood, obtained before the transplant. The receptors derive from a human donor who received a combined kidney and bone marrow transplant. The CDR3 runs from the conserved cysteine through the conserved F or W. A D gene is named only where the DNA matches it firmly. Clone size is stated in some rows and not others, as once, few, many or a class when expanded.

V	D	J	size	DNA	CDR3
TRBV5-5	TRBD2	TRBJ2-5	-	TGTGCCAGCAGGGGGGGACTAGCGGGGGCGCAGACCCAGTACTTC	CASRGGLAGAQTQYF
TRBV4-3	-	TRBJ2-3	-	TGCGCCAGCAGCCAAGATCAATTCACAGATACGCAGTATTTT	CASSQDQFTDTQYF
TRBV12-5	-	TRBJ1-5	once	TGTGCTAGTGTTAGGACAGGCAATCAGCCCCAGCATTTT	CASVRTGNQPQHF
TRBV7-2	TRBD1	TRBJ2-5	-	TGTGCCAGCAGCCAGAGGGACAGTCTCCCGACCCAGTACTTC	CASSQRDSLPTQYF
TRBV19	TRBD2	TRBJ2-7	once	TGTGCCAGTAGTACCGGAGCGGGACTGGGGGAGCAGTACTTC	CASSTGAGLGEQYF
TRBV19	-	TRBJ1-2	-	TGTGCCAGTAGTCCATATGGGCAGGGGTTGGATGGCTACACCTTC	CASSPYGQGLDGYTF
TRBV5-1	-	TRBJ1-4	-	TGCGCCAGCAGCTTGGATGGGGGGAATGAAAAACTGTTTTTT	CASSLDGGNEKLFF
TRBV15	-	TRBJ2-7	-	TGTGCCACCAGTGCAGACGCCGGGTACGAGCAGTACTTC	CATSADAGYEQYF
TRBV10-1	TRBD2	TRBJ2-3	-	TGCGCCAGCAGTGACTTTGCGGGAGGGAATCGAGGCACAGATACGCAGTATTTT	CASSDFAGGNRGTDTQYF
TRBV5-1	-	TRBJ2-5	-	TGCGCCAGCATGAGGCGGGGCGAAGAGACCCAGTACTTC	CASMRRGEETQYF
TRBV2	-	TRBJ2-3	once	TGTGCCAGCAGTGAATACACAGATACGCAGTATTTT	CASSEYTDTQYF
TRBV4-1	TRBD2	TRBJ2-7	-	TGCGCCAGCAGCCAATCATGGGGGGGCGAGCAGTACTTC	CASSQSWGGEQYF
TRBV10-3	TRBD1	TRBJ2-5	-	TGTGCCACCGCCGGGACAGAACAAGAGACCCAGTACTTC	CATAGTEQETQYF
TRBV7-9	-	TRBJ1-5	-	TGTGCCAGCTCAAACGGGAGGCAGCCCCAGCATTTT	CASSNGRQPQHF
TRBV5-1	-	TRBJ2-3	-	TGCGCCAGCAGCTTGGACCCGGTCACAGATACGCAGTATTTT	CASSLDPVTDTQYF
TRBV5-5	-	TRBJ1-5	-	TGTGCCAGCAGCTTGGCGGGTTACTCCAATCAGCCCCAGCATTTT	CASSLAGYSNQPQHF
TRBV11-3	TRBD1	TRBJ2-7	-	TGTGCCAGCAGCCTCCGGGACAGAAGCTACGAGCAGTACTTC	CASSLRDRSYEQYF
TRBV7-3	-	TRBJ2-6	-	TGTGCCAGCGGGACAAGGGCTGGGGCCAACGTCCTGACTTTC	CASGTRAGANVLTF
TRBV4-1	TRBD2	TRBJ2-1	once	TGCGCCAGCAGCCAGAGAAGCCGGACTAGCGGTGAGCAGTTCTTC	CASSQRSRTSGEQFF
TRBV9	TRBD2	TRBJ2-5	once	TGTGCCAGCAGCGTAGGCGGGAGAGTCGAGACCCAGTACTTC	CASSVGGRVETQYF
TRBV6-1	-	TRBJ1-2	-	TGTGCCAGCATAGGTTTCTTGAGGGGCTACACCTTC	CASIGFLRGYTF
TRBV7-2	-	TRBJ2-3	-	TGTGCCAGCAGCCAAAGTTCGGGGTTATCTCAGTATTTT	CASSQSSGLSQYF
TRBV9	-	TRBJ2-2	-	TGTGCCAGCAGCGTAGATATAGGGGAGCTGTTTTTT	CASSVDIGELFF
TRBV7-2	-	TRBJ2-7	-	TGTGCCAGCAGCCCGCACAGGGAAAGCTTCGAGCAGTACTTC	CASSPHRESFEQYF
TRBV7-8	-	TRBJ2-5	-	TGTGCCAGCAGCCCCGGACTGGGTTGGGAGACCCAGTACTTC	CASSPGLGWETQYF
TRBV2	TRBD1	TRBJ1-3	-	TGTGCCAGCAGTTCTCCGGGACAGGCGAATGGAAACACCATATATTTT	CASSSPGQANGNTIYF
TRBV19	TRBD1	TRBJ2-1	-	TGTGCCAGTAGCCCCGGGACAGGGGTTGATGAGCAGTTCTTC	CASSPGTGVDEQFF
TRBV27	TRBD2	TRBJ2-1	-	TGTGCCAGCACCCCACTAGGGACTAGCGGGAGACTCTACAATGAGCAGTTCTTC	CASTPLGTSGRLYNEQFF
TRBV5-1	TRBD1	TRBJ1-1	-	TGCGCCAGCGGTCTGAGCGGACAGGGCACTGAAGCTTTCTTT	CASGLSGQGTEAFF